The text below deals with one T cell receptor beta chain. Its binding antigen is unknown. Qualities for individual bases were not recorded, and no much larger clone is one base off. The sample belongs to a study of blood T cell repertoires in COVID-19 (dated by TCRdb to about 2020). Regarding the complete study: The collaborator samples originated in the United States, Italy and Spain and spanned the acute and convalescent phases of COVID-19. The material from the prospective study consisted of cDNA or gDNA derived from T cells, B-cell-depleted T cells, or PBMCs. The dataset comprised deeply sampled blood TCRbeta repertoires from subjects exposed to, actively infected with, or recovered from COVID-19. The repertoires were made available in a free public database intended to serve as a resource for research on the immune response to SARS-CoV-2. Samples were obtained from the ongoing ImmuneRACE study (first 160 participants) and from 1,000 to 1,500 subjects provided by 6 global collaborators. Sample metadata almost always included a de-identified subject ID, COVID-19 status, age in years and sex. Where available, HLA class I and class II types were obtained from metadata supplied by the sample provider rather than from assay-based typing. Study-wide findings and limitations: The amount of clinical and demographic metadata varied by source and participant and was provided uncurated.

The immunoSEQ Assay, a bias-controlled multiplex PCR, was used to amplify TCRbeta CDR3 regions from genomic DNA. As for the original processing: Nucleated cell counts per sample were estimated from amplification of reference gene primers within the assay. Sequence reads were collapsed and filtered to measure the absolute abundance of every unique TCRbeta CDR3 rearrangement. For each sample, productive Simpson clonality was calculated as the square root of Simpson's diversity index over productive rearrangements. TCRdb took over this immuneACCESS table, retaining in-frame rearrangements with V and J assigned. Such tables are incomplete; in checked studies, under half of the missing clones stem from an unresolved V gene, and the remainder is unexplained. That table is the source of V, J and clone size, and D and trimming were worked out from the DNA. This sample holds 200,000 or so clones; around 80% were observed only once. The top ten constitute over 9.5% of the sample.

Each collaborating institution followed its own protocols to collect whole blood in K2EDTA tubes. For TCRbeta analysis, collaborators shipped samples in one of three forms: frozen whole blood, isolated PBMCs, or DNA extracted from either of those sample types. This sequence originates from a woman of 80 years or more with acute or convalescent COVID-19. The sample was peripheral blood.

The CDR3 loop reads CSVEEGSYGYTF. The DNA sequence reads TGCAGCGTTGAAGAGGGGAGCTATGGCTACACCTTC. The rearrangement combines TRBV29-1 with TRBJ1-2, with an unclear D gene assignment. The germline ends are 6 bases apart after V is trimmed by 0 bases and J by 4 bases. The CDR3 runs 12 residues from the cysteine to the phenylalanine. Just the 36-base CDR3 DNA is kept, in frame starting at base 1. From a lookup of the germline V gene, CDR1 and CDR2 are SQVTM and ANQGSEA.